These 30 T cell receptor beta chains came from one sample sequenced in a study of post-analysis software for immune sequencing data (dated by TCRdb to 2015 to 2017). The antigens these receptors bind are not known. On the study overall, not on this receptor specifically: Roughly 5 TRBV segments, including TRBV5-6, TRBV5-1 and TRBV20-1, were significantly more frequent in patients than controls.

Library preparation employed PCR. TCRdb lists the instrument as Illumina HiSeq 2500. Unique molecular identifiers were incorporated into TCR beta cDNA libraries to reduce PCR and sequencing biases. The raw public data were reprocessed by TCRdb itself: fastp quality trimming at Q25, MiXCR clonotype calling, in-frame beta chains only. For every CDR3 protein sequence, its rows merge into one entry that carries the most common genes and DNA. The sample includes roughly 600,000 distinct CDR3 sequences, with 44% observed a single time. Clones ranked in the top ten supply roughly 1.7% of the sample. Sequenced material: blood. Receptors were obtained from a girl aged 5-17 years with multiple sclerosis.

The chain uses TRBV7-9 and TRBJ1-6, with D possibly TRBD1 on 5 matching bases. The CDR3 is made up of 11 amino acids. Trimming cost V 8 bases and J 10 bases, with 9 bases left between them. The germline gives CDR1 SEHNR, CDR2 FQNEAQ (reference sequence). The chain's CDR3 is CASARESPLHF. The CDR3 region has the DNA TGTGCCAGCGCCAGGGAATCACCCCTCCACTTT. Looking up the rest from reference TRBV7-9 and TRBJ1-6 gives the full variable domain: DTGVSQNPRHKITKRGQNVTFRCDPISEHNRLYWYRQTLGQGPEFLTYFQNEAQLEKSRLLSDRFSAERPKGSFSTLEIQRTEQGDSAMYLCASARESPLHFGNGTRLTVT.

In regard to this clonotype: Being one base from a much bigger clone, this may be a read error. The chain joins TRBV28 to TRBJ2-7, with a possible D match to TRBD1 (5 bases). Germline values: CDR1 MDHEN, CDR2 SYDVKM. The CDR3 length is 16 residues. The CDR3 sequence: CASGLVTVLFSYEQYF. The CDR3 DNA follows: TGTGCCAGCGGTTTGGTGACAGTCTTATTCTCCTACGAGCAGTACTTC. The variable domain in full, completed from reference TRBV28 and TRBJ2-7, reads DVKVTQSSRYLVKRTGEKVFLECVQDMDHENMFWYRQDPGLGLRLIYFSYDVKMKEKGDIPEGYSVSREKKERFSLILESASTNQTSMYLCASGLVTVLFSYEQYFGPGTRLTVT.

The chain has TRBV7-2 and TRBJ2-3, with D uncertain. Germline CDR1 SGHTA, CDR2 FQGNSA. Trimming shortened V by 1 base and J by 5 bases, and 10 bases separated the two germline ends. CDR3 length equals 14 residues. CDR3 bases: TGTGCCAGCAGCTTAGTTAGCCTACAAGATACGCAGTATTTT. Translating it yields CASSLVSLQDTQYF.

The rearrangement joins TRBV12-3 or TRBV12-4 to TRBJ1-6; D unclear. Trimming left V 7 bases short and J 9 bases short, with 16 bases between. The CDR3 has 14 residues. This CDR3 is CASTYWNLASPLHF. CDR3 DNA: TGTGCCAGCACTTATTGGAACCTAGCTTCACCCCTCCACTTT.

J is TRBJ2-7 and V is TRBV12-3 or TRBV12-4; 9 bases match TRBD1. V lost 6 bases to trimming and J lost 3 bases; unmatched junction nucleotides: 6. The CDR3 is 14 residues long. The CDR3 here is CASRGTGRDYEQYF. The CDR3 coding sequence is TGTGCCAGCAGAGGGACAGGGAGGGACTACGAGCAGTACTTC.

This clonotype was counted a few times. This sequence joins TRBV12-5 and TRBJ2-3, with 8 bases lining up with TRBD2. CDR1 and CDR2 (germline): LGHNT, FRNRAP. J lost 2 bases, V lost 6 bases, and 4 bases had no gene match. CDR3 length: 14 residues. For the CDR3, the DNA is TGTGCTAGTGGCGCGGGGGGACACACAGATACGCAGTATTTT. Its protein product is CASGAGGHTDTQYF. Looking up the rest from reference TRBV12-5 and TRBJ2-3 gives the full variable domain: DARVTQTPRHKVTEMGQEVTMRCQPILGHNTVFWYRQTMMQGLELLAYFRNRAPLDDSGMPKDRFSAEMPDATLATLKIQPSEPRDSAVYFCASGAGGHTDTQYFGPGTRLTVL.

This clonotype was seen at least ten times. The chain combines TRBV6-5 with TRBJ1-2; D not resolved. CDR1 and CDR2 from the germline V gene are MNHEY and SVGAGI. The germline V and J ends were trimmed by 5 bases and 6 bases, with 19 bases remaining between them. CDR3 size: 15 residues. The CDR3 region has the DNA TGTGCCAGCAGTAAAAGAGGACGGACTCGACATGGCTACACCTTC. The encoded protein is CASSKRGRTRHGYTF.

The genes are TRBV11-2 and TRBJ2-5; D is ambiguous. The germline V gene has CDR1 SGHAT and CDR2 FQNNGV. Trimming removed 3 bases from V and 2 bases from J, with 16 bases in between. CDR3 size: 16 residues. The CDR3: CASSFSDRSPQETQYF. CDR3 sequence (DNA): TGTGCCAGCAGCTTCTCCGACCGTTCCCCGCAAGAGACCCAGTACTTC.

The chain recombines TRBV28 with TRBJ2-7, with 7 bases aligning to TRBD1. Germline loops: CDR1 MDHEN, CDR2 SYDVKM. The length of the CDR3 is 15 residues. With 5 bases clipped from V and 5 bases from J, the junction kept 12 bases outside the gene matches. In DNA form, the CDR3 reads TGTGCCAGCAGTCCCTATGACAGGGATGTCCACGAGCAGTACTTC. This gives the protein CASSPYDRDVHEQYF.

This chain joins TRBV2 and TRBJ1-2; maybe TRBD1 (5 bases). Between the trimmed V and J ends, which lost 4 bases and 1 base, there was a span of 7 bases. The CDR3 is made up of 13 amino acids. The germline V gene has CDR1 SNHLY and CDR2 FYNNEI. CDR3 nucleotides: TGTGCCAGCAGTGTTGACAGTAACTATGGCTACACCTTC. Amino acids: CASSVDSNYGYTF.

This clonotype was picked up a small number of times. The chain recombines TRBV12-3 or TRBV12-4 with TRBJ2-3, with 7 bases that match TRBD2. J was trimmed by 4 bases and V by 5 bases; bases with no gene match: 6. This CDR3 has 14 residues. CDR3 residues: CASSTTTSSDTQYF. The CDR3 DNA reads TGTGCCAGCAGTACCACGACTAGCTCAGATACGCAGTATTTT.

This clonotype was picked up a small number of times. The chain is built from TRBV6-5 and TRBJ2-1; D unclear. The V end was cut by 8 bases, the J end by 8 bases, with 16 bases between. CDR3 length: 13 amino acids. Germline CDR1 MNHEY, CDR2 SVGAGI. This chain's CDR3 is CASGVGRVDEQFF. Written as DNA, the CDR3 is TGTGCCAGCGGGGTCGGCCGAGTGGATGAGCAGTTCTTC.

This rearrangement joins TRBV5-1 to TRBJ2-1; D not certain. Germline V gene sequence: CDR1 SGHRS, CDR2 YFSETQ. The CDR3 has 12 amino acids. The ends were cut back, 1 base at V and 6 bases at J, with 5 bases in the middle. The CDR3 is CASSLLINEQFF. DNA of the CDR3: TGCGCCAGCAGCTTGCTCATCAATGAGCAGTTCTTC.

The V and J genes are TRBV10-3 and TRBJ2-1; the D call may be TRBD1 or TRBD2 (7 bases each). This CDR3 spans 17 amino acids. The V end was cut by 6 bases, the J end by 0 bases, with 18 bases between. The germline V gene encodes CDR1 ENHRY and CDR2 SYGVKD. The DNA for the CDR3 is TGTGCCATCAGCCCTTCAGGGGGGGACTTCTCCTACAATGAGCAGTTCTTC. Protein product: CAISPSGGDFSYNEQFF.

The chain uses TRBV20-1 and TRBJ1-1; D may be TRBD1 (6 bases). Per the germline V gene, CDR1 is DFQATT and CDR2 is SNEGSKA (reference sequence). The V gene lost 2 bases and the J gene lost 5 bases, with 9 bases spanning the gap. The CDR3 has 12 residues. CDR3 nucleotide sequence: TGCAGTGCTAGAAAGGGGGAGACTGAAGCTTTCTTT. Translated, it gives CSARKGETEAFF.

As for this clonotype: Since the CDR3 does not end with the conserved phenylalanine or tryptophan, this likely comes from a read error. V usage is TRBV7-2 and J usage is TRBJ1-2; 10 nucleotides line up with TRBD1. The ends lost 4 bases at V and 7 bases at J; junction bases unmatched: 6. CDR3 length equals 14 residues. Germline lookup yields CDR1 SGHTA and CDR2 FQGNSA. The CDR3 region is CASSSGTGDAGYTL. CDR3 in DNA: TGTGCCAGCAGCTCCGGGACAGGGGATGCTGGCTACACCTTA.

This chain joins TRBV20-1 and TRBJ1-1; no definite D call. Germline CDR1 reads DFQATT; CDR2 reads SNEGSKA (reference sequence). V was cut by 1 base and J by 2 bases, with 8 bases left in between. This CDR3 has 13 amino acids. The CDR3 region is CSARAPHNTEAFF. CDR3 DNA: TGCAGTGCTAGAGCCCCACATAACACTGAAGCTTTCTTT.

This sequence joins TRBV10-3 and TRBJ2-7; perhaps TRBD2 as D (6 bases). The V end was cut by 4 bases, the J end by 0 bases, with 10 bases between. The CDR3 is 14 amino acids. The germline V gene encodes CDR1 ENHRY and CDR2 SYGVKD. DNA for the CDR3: TGTGCCATCAGTGGGAGCGGGTCCTCCTACGAGCAGTACTTC. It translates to CAISGSGSSYEQYF.

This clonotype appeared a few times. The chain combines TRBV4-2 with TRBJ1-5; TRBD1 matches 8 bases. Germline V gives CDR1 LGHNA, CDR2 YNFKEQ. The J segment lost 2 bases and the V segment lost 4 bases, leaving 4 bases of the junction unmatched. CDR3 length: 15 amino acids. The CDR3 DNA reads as TGTGCCAGCAGCCCCCCGGACAGGGGCAATCAGCCCCAGCATTTT. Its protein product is CASSPPDRGNQPQHF.

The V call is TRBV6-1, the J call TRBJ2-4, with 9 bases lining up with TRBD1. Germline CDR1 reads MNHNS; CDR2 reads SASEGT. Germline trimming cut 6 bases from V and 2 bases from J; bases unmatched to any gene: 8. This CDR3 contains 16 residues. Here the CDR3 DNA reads TGTGCCAGCAGCGATACAGGGGGCCGGACCAAAAACATTCAGTACTTC. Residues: CASSDTGGRTKNIQYF.

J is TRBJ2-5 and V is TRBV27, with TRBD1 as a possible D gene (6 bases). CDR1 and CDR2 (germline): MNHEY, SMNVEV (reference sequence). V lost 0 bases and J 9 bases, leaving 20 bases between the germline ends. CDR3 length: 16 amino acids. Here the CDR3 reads CASSLSSGRGLMAQYF. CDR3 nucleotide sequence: TGTGCCAGCAGTTTATCATCCGGCAGGGGTTTAATGGCCCAGTACTTC.

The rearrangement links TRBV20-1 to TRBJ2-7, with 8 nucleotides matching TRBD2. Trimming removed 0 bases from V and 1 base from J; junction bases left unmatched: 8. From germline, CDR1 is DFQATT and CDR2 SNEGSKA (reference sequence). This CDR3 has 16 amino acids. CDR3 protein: CSARDSQRGNSYEQYF. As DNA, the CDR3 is TGCAGTGCTAGAGATAGTCAGCGGGGGAATTCCTACGAGCAGTACTTC.

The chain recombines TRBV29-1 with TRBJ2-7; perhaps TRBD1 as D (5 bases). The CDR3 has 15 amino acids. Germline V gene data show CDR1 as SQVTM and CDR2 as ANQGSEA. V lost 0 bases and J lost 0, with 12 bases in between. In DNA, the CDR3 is TGCAGCGTTGAAGATCAGCAGGGCTACTCCTACGAGCAGTACTTC. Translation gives CSVEDQQGYSYEQYF.

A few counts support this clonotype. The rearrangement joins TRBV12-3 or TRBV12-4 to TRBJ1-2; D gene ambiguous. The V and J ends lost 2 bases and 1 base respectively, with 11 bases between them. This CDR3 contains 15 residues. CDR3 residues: CASSLNSLINYGYTF. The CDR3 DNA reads TGTGCCAGCAGTTTAAACAGCTTAATTAACTATGGCTACACCTTC.

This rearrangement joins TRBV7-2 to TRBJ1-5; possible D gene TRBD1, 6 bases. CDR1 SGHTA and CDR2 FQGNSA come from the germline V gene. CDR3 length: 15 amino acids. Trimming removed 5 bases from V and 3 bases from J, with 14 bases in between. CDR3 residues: CASSPHGGANQPQHF. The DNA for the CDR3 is TGTGCCAGCAGCCCCCACGGGGGGGCCAATCAGCCCCAGCATTTT. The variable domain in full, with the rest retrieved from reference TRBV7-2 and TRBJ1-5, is GAGVSQSPSNKVTEKGKDVELRCDPISGHTALYWYRQSLGQGLEFLIYFQGNSAPDKSGLPSDRFSAERTGGSVSTLTIQRTQQEDSAVYLCASSPHGGANQPQHFGDGTRLSIL.

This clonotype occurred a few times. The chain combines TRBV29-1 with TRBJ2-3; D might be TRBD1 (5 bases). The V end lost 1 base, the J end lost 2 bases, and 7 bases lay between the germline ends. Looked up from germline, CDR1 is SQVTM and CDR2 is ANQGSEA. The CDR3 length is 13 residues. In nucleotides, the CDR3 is TGCAGCGTTGAAGGCAGGGCCACAGATACGCAGTATTTT. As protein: CSVEGRATDTQYF.

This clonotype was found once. The CDR3 region has the DNA TGTGCCAGCAGCTTTGGGACAGGGGGCGTTCGCCCTAATGAAAAACTGTTTTTT. Translating it yields CASSFGTGGVRPNEKLFF. The chain is built from TRBV7-9 and TRBJ1-4, with TRBD1 identical over 12 bases. The length of the CDR3 is 18 residues. Germline V gene data show CDR1 as SEHNR and CDR2 as FQNEAQ (reference sequence). Trimming at V came to 3 bases and at J to 3 bases, leaving 8 bases not matched to a gene.

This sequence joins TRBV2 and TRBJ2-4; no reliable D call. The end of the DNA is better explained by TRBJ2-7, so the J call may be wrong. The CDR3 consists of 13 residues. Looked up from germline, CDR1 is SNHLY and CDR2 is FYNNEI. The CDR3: CASSEEGIYEQYF. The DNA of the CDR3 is TGTGCCAGCAGTGAAGAAGGTATTTACGAGCAGTACTTC.

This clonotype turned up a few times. This chain's CDR3 is CASSEEGFGANVLTF. The CDR3 DNA follows: TGTGCCAGCAGTGAGGAAGGGTTTGGGGCCAACGTCCTGACTTTC. The gene calls are TRBV25-1 and TRBJ2-6; D is ambiguous. Between the trimmed V and J ends, which lost 3 bases and 3 bases, there was a span of 9 bases. The CDR3 is made up of 15 amino acids. Germline CDR1 and CDR2: MGHDK and SYGVNS.

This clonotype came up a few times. The chain's CDR3 is CASSFSSASSYEQYF. CDR3 nucleotide sequence: TGTGCCAGCAGTTTCTCTAGCGCGTCCTCCTACGAGCAGTACTTC. The chain is built from TRBV6-6 and TRBJ2-7; TRBD2 is a possible D gene (6 bases). V shed 4 bases and J shed 0 bases, with 13 bases lying between them. The germline gives CDR1 MNHNY, CDR2 SVGAGI (reference sequence). This CDR3 region has 15 residues.